Given below is one TCR beta chain in context. Its antigen is not identified. The sample belongs to a study of blood T cells in healthy people across ages. General study points: Researchers deemed the diversity estimates from one million T cells underestimates.

Next came a second PCR, run for about 7 to 12 cycles, which used a sample-barcoded 5' primer along with a J-beta primer mix. The template-switch adaptor, which had 12 random nucleotides, put a tag on each cDNA molecule. TCRdb re-called the 5' RACE reads through MiXCR, storing one row per CDR3 protein. This table has 850,000 to 1,300,000 distinct CDR3 sequences, 35% to 55% appearing once. V shed 1 base, J shed 7 bases, and the junction held 21 bases outside the gene matches. Per germline, CDR1 SGDLS and CDR2 YYNGEE. This CDR3 region has 19 residues. The specimen was blood. This sequence was found in a woman in her sixties in good health. The chain uses TRBV9 and TRBJ2-7; 9 bases align to TRBD1. The CDR3 reads CASSVHPGQGAHLGREQYF. The CDR3 nucleotides are TGTGCCAGCAGCGTACACCCGGGACAGGGAGCCCATTTGGGTCGGGAGCAGTACTTC.